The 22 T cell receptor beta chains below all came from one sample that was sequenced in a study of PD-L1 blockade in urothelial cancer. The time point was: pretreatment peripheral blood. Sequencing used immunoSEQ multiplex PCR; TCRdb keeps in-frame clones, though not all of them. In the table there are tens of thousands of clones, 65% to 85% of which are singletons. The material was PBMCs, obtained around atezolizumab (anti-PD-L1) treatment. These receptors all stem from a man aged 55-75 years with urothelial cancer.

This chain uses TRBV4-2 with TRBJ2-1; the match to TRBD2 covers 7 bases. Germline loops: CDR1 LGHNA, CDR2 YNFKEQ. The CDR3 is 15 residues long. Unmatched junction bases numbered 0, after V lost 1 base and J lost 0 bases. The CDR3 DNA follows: TGTGCCAGCAGCCAAGGGACTAGCTCCTACAATGAGCAGTTCTTC. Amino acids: CASSQGTSSYNEQFF.

CDR3 sequence reads: CASKRDRKSYEQYF. CDR3 nucleotide sequence: TGTGCCAGCAAAAGGGACAGAAAATCCTACGAGCAGTACTTC. The J gene is TRBJ2-7, the V gene TRBV6-5; 7 nucleotides line up with TRBD1. Germline loops: CDR1 MNHEY, CDR2 SVGAGI. With 7 bases clipped from V and 1 base from J, the junction kept 7 bases outside the gene matches. This CDR3 has 14 amino acids.

CDR3 in amino acids: CASSDGTGPSYEQYF. For the CDR3, the DNA is TGCGCCAGCAGCGACGGGACAGGGCCATCCTACGAGCAGTACTTC. V usage is TRBV5-1 and J usage is TRBJ2-7; 9 nucleotides align to TRBD1. The CDR3 has 15 residues. Germline CDR1 is SGHRS and CDR2 is YFSETQ. V shed 4 bases and J 1 base; nucleotides not matched to a gene: 6.

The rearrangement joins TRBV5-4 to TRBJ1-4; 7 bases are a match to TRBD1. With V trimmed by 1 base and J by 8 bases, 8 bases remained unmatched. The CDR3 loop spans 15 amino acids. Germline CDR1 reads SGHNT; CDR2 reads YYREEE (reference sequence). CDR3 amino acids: CASSLQQGRSEKLFF. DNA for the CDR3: TGTGCCAGCAGCTTGCAACAGGGGAGGAGCGAAAAACTGTTTTTT. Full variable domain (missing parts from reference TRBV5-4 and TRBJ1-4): ETGVTQSPTHLIKTRGQQVTLRCSSQSGHNTVSWYQQALGQGPQFIFQYYREEENGRGNFPPRFSGLQFPNYSSELNVNALELDDSALYLCASSLQQGRSEKLFFGSGTQLSVL.

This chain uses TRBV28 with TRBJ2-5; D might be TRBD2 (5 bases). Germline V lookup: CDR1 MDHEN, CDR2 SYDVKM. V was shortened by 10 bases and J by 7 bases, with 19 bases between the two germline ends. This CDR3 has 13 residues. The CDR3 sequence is CATNYPGILTQYF. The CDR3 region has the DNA TGTGCCACCAACTATCCGGGGATTTTGACCCAGTACTTC.

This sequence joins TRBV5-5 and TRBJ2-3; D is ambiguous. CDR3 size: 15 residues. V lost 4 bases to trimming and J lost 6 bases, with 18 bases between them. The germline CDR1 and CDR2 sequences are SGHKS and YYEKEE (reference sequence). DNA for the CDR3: TGTGCCAGCAGCCTAGAGCCCTTGGCGTTGGATACGCAGTATTTT. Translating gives CASSLEPLALDTQYF.

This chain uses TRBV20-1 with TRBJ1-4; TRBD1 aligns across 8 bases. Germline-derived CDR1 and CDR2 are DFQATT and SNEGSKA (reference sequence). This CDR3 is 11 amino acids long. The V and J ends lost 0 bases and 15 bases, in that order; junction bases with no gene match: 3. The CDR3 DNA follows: TGCAGTGCTAGAGAACCACAGGGGGTGTTTTTT. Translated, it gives CSAREPQGVFF.

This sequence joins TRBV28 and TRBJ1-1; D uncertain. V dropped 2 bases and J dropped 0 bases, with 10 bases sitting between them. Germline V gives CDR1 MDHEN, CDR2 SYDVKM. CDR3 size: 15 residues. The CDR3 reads CASSLHIPLNTEAFF. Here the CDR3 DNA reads TGTGCCAGCAGTTTACACATTCCCCTGAACACTGAAGCTTTCTTT.

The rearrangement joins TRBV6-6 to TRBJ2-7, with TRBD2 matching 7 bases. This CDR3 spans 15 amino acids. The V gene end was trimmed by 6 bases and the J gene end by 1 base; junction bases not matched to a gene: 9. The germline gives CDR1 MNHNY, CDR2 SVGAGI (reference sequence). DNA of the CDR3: TGTGCCAGCAGACCCCTGGGGGGGGGATCCTACGAGCAGTACTTC. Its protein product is CASRPLGGGSYEQYF.

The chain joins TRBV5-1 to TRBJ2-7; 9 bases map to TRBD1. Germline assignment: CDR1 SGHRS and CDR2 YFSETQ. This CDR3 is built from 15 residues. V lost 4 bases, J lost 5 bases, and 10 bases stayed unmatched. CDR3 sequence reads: CASSPDGTGWDEQYF. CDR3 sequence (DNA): TGCGCCAGCAGCCCGGACGGGACAGGGTGGGACGAGCAGTACTTC. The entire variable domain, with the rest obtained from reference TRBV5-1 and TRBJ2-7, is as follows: KAGVTQTPRYLIKTRGQQVTLSCSPISGHRSVSWYQQTPGQGLQFLFEYFSETQRNKGNFPGRFSGRQFSNSRSEMNVSTLELGDSALYLCASSPDGTGWDEQYFGPGTRLTVT.

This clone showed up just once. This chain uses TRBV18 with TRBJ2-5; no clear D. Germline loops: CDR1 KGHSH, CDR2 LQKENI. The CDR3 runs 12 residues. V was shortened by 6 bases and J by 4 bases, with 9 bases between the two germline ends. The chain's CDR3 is CASSKNGETQYF. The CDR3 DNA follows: TGTGCCAGCTCGAAGAACGGAGAGACCCAGTACTTC.

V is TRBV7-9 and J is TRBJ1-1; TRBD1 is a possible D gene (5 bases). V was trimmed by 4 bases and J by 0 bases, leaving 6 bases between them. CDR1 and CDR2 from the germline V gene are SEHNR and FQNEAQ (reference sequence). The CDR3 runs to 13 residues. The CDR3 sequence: CASSSTVNTEAFF. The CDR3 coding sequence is TGTGCCAGCAGCTCGACAGTGAACACTGAAGCTTTCTTT.

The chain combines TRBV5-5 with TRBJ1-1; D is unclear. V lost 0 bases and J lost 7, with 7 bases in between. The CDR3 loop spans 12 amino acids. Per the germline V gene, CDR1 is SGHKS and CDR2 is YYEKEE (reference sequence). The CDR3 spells CASSLGSGEAFF. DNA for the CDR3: TGTGCCAGCAGCTTGGGTTCAGGTGAAGCTTTCTTT.

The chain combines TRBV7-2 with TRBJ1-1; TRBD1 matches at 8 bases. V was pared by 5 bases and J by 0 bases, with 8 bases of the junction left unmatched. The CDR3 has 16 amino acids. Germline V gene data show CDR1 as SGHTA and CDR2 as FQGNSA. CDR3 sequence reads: CASSPRTGSLNTEAFF. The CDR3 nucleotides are TGTGCCAGCAGCCCCCGGACAGGGTCTTTGAACACTGAAGCTTTCTTT.

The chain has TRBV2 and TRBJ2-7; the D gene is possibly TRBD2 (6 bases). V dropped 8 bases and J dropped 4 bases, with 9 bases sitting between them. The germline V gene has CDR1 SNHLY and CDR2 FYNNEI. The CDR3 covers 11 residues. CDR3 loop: CASRGEYEQYF. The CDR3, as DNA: TGTGCCAGCCGCGGGGAATACGAGCAGTACTTC.

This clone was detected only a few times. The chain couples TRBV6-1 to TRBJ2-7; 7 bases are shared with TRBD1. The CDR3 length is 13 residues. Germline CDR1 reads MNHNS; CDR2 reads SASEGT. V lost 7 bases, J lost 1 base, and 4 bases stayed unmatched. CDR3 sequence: CASMRGQSYEQYF. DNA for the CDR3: TGTGCCAGCATGAGGGGGCAATCCTACGAGCAGTACTTC.

The DNA for the CDR3 is TGTGCCAGCAGTGAACAGGGGACTAGCAATCAGCCCCAGCATTTT. This encodes CASSEQGTSNQPQHF. The chain joins TRBV28 to TRBJ1-5, with 7 bases matching TRBD1. The germline V gene encodes CDR1 MDHEN and CDR2 SYDVKM. With 5 bases clipped from V and 0 bases from J, the junction kept 4 bases outside the gene matches. The CDR3 is made up of 15 amino acids.

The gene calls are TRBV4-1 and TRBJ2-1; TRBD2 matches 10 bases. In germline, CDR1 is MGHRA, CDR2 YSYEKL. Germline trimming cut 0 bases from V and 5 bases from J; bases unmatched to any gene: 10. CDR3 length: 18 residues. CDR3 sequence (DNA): TGCGCCAGCAGCCAAGAAAGGATCCGGACTAGCGGAGACAATGAGCAGTTCTTC. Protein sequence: CASSQERIRTSGDNEQFF.

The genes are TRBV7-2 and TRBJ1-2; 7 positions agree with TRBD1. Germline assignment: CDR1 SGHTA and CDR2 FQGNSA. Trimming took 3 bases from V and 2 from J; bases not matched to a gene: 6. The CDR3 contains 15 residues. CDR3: CASSFTGQTNYGYTF. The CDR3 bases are TGTGCCAGCAGCTTCACGGGACAGACAAACTATGGCTACACCTTC.

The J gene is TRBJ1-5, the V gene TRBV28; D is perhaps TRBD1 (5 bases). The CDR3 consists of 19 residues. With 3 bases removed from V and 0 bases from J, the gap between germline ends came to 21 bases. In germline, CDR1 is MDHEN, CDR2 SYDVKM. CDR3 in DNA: TGTGCCAGCAGTTTCCCCGGGACTCCCCTAAGCTATAGCAATCAGCCCCAGCATTTT. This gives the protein CASSFPGTPLSYSNQPQHF.

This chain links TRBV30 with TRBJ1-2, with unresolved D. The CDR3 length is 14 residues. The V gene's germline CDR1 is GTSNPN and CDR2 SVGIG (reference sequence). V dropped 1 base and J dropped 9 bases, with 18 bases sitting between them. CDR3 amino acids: CAWSATHHSVSYTF. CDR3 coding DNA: TGTGCCTGGAGTGCGACACACCACTCCGTAAGCTACACCTTC.

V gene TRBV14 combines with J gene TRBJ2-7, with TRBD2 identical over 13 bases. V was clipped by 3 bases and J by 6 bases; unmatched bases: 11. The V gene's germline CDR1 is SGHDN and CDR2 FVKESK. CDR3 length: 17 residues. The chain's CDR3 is CASSQWTSGRSIGEQYF. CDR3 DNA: TGTGCCAGCAGCCAGTGGACTAGCGGGAGAAGTATCGGCGAGCAGTACTTC.